These 8 T cell receptor beta chains were all obtained from the same sample, sequenced in a study of regulatory T cells in long-lasting Graves disease. Documented time point: newly diagnosed GD, antithyroid drugs for less than 3 months. PBMC-derived RNA was used for the TCR library. Investigators prepared the TCR beta libraries by applying iRepertoire HTBI primers and Arm-PCR of CDR3 regions. TCRdb ran MiXCR on the multiplex PCR reads and lists one entry per CDR3 protein. In the table there are about 440,000 distinct CDR3 sequences, around 17% of which are singletons. This sample also belongs to another study, concerning T cells in Graves' hyperthyroidism and ophthalmopathy.

The source material was peripheral blood mononuclear cells (PBMCs), sampled at new diagnosis, from a patient treated with antithyroid drugs. All receptors derive from a woman between 18 and 30 years old with Graves disease.

This clonotype was seen repeatedly, ten times or more. The gene calls are TRBV2 and TRBJ1-1, with 7 bases that match TRBD1. The trim removed 5 bases at V and 0 bases at J, leaving 9 bases unmatched. CDR1 and CDR2 (germline): SNHLY, FYNNEI. This CDR3 region has 16 residues. The CDR3 DNA sequence: TGTGCCAGCAGTCCTCTTCAGGGGGGGATGAACACTGAAGCTTTCTTT. This codes for CASSPLQGGMNTEAFF.

In this sample, this clonotype turned up many times. The rearrangement joins TRBV6-2 or TRBV6-3 to TRBJ2-2; D unresolved. The V gene lost 1 base and the J gene lost 1 base, with 7 bases spanning the gap. Germline V gene data show CDR1 as MNHEY and CDR2 as SVGEGT. The CDR3 is made up of 15 amino acids. The CDR3 here is CASSYLLKNTGELFF. DNA of the CDR3: TGTGCCAGCAGTTACTTGTTGAAGAACACCGGGGAGCTGTTTTTT.

This clonotype was recorded many times. This rearrangement joins TRBV2 to TRBJ2-3; D gene uncertain. Between the trimmed V and J ends, which lost 5 bases and 10 bases, there was a span of 19 bases. Germline V gives CDR1 SNHLY, CDR2 FYNNEI. The CDR3 has 14 amino acids. The CDR3 protein is CASSKMGSGVPQYF. The CDR3 DNA reads TGTGCCAGCAGTAAAATGGGTAGTGGAGTCCCGCAGTATTTT.

This clonotype has a single count. The genes are TRBV10-3 and TRBJ1-3, with no clear D. In germline, CDR1 is ENHRY, CDR2 SYGVKD. The V end lost 8 bases, the J end lost 3 bases, and 5 bases lay between the germline ends. The length of the CDR3 is 11 residues. Here the CDR3 reads CAILIGNTIYF. CDR3 nucleotide sequence: TGTGCCATCCTTATTGGAAACACCATATATTTT.

This clonotype was counted at least ten times. The rearrangement links TRBV6-1 to TRBJ2-7; D ambiguous. From germline, CDR1 is MNHNS and CDR2 SASEGT. V was pared by 8 bases and J by 2 bases, with 16 bases between. The CDR3 has 14 amino acids. The CDR3 DNA reads as TGTGCCAGCGGAACGATAAATGACCCCTACGAGCAGTACTTC. It encodes CASGTINDPYEQYF.

This sequence joins TRBV2 and TRBJ1-3, with no clear D. CDR1 and CDR2 from the germline V gene are SNHLY and FYNNEI. Between the trimmed V and J ends, which lost 6 bases and 9 bases, there was a span of 12 bases. The length of the CDR3 is 12 residues. For the CDR3, the DNA is TGTGCCAGCAGCCAGGTCCTCGGCACCATATATTTT. Its protein is CASSQVLGTIYF.

This clonotype has at least ten counts. V gene TRBV28 combines with J gene TRBJ2-7; D is unresolved. Germline assignment: CDR1 MDHEN and CDR2 SYDVKM. Deletions cut 6 bases from V and 3 bases from J, with 12 bases between. The CDR3 extends over 13 amino acids. CDR3 loop: CASSLPMVYEQYF. The CDR3, as DNA: TGTGCCAGCAGCCTTCCGATGGTCTACGAGCAGTACTTC.

This clonotype has at least ten counts. The V gene is TRBV28, the J gene TRBJ2-3, with 8 bases matching TRBD1. Germline trimming cut 4 bases from V and 3 bases from J; bases unmatched to any gene: 18. This CDR3 is built from 19 residues. Germline V gene data show CDR1 as MDHEN and CDR2 as SYDVKM. The CDR3 bases are TGTGCCAGCAGTTCCTTCCACTTCCAGACAGGGGTTGAGACAGATACGCAGTATTTT. Translation gives CASSSFHFQTGVETDTQYF.